The rows below give T cell receptor beta chains drawn from one sample of a study of T cells in Graves' hyperthyroidism and ophthalmopathy. TCRdb passed the multiplex PCR reads through MiXCR, listing each CDR3 protein once. The sample records approximately 430,000 distinct CDR3 sequences, 15% to 18% being singletons. The source material was blood. These receptors were taken from a woman in her late teens or twenties with Graves' hyperthyroidism. The CDR3 runs from the conserved cysteine through the conserved F or W. The D gene is left open where the match is weak. Not all rows give a size; the values are once, few, many and, for expanded clones, a class.

J	D	V	size	CDR3	DNA
TRBJ2-1	-	TRBV10-3	-	CAISLGPRDEQFF	TGTGCCATCAGTCTGGGTCCGAGGGATGAGCAGTTCTTC
TRBJ1-5	-	TRBV3-1	many	CASSPTAYNQPQHF	TGTGCCAGCAGTCCGACTGCATACAATCAGCCCCAGCATTTT
TRBJ1-2	TRBD1	TRBV15	many	CATSRVRDSLLANYGYTF	TGTGCCACCAGCAGAGTCCGGGACAGCCTCCTAGCTAACTATGGCTACACCTTC
TRBJ1-2	-	TRBV12-3/TRBV12-4	-	CASTLSGGGGYTF	TGTGCCAGCACACTGAGTGGGGGGGGTGGCTACACCTTC
TRBJ2-7	-	TRBV5-5	-	CASSLFTGRVDEQYF	TGTGCCAGCAGCTTGTTTACAGGGAGAGTCGACGAGCAGTACTTC
TRBJ2-2	-	TRBV6-4	few	CASSYSFGGPLTGELFF	TGTGCCAGCAGTTATTCCTTCGGGGGGCCTTTGACCGGGGAGCTGTTTTTT
TRBJ2-2	-	TRBV7-6	-	CASSLVIGQGSNTGELFF	TGTGCCAGCAGCTTAGTCATCGGGCAGGGTTCGAACACCGGGGAGCTGTTTTTT
TRBJ1-1	TRBD1	TRBV12-3/TRBV12-4	few	CASSLTGALNTEAFF	TGTGCCAGCAGTTTAACAGGGGCCTTGAACACTGAAGCTTTCTTT
TRBJ1-2	TRBD1	TRBV3-1	few	CASSQDYRGDYGYTF	TGTGCCAGCAGCCAAGATTACAGGGGGGACTATGGCTACACCTTC
TRBJ2-1	TRBD2	TRBV7-3	few	CASSLSFVTASGNNEQFF	TGTGCCAGCAGCTTAAGTTTCGTTACGGCTAGCGGGAACAATGAGCAGTTCTTC
TRBJ2-1	-	TRBV20-1	many	CSARADRGGGRGSYNEQFF	TGCAGTGCTAGAGCCGACAGGGGAGGGGGTAGAGGGTCCTACAATGAGCAGTTCTTC
TRBJ1-1	-	TRBV6-2/TRBV6-3	-	CASSYGFGTGTFF	-
TRBJ2-5	TRBD1	TRBV29-1	few	CSVDSPGGETQYF	TGCAGCGTTGATTCCCCAGGGGGCGAGACCCAGTACTTC
TRBJ2-3	-	TRBV9	few	CASSGGDGASPDTRYF	TGTGCCAGCAGCGGGGGGGACGGCGCAAGTCCAGATACGCGGTATTTT
TRBJ1-1	-	TRBV9	-	CASSGRQTNTEAFF	TGTGCCAGCAGCGGTCGACAGACGAACACTGAAGCTTTCTTT
TRBJ1-6	TRBD1	TRBV12-3/TRBV12-4	-	CASTETGRGYNSPLHF	TGTGCCAGCACCGAGACAGGGAGAGGCTATAATTCACCCCTCCACTTT
TRBJ2-1	-	TRBV27	many	CASSLSIGEQFF	TGTGCCAGCAGTTTATCGATCGGTGAGCAGTTCTTC
TRBJ2-2	-	TRBV5-1	-	CASSTLTGRDGELFF	TGCGCCAGCAGCACACTCACGGGGCGGGACGGGGAGCTGTTTTTT
TRBJ2-3	-	TRBV29-1	-	CSVPGQFLGDTQYF	TGCAGCGTCCCCGGACAGTTTCTAGGAGATACGCAGTATTTT
TRBJ1-2	-	TRBV3-1	-	CASSQQRGGERENTF	TGTGCCAGCAGCCAACAGCGGGGGGGCGAACGGGAGAACACCTTC
TRBJ2-1	TRBD2	TRBV5-1	many	CASSRAGTSGSHEQFF	TGCGCCAGCAGCAGGGCCGGGACTAGCGGGAGCCATGAGCAGTTCTTC
TRBJ2-3	TRBD2	TRBV19	-	CASSTGRAGTDTQYF	TGTGCCAGTAGTACTGGGAGGGCCGGGACAGATACGCAGTATTTT
TRBJ1-1	-	TRBV5-1	-	CASSLLDDGNTEAFF	TGCGCCAGCAGCTTGCTTGATGACGGAAACACTGAAGCTTTCTTT
TRBJ2-5	TRBD1	TRBV28	many	CASSPGTGDSETQYF	TGTGCCAGCAGTCCCGGGACAGGGGATTCGGAGACCCAGTACTTC
TRBJ1-3	-	TRBV10-3	-	CAISDRGIGNTIYF	TGTGCCATCAGTGACCGGGGCATAGGAAACACCATATATTTT
TRBJ1-1	TRBD1	TRBV20-1	many	CSARTGRGENTEAFF	TGCAGTGCTAGGACAGGGAGAGGGGAGAACACTGAAGCTTTCTTT
TRBJ1-1	-	TRBV19	many	CASSTTRMTEAFF	TGTGCCAGTAGCACGACACGGATGACTGAAGCTTTCTTT
TRBJ2-2	TRBD2	TRBV7-7	many	CASSLGLAERTTGELFF	TGTGCTAGCAGCCTCGGACTAGCGGAACGAACCACCGGGGAGCTGTTTTTT
TRBJ1-1	-	TRBV28	-	CASRIMGRENTEAFF	TGTGCCAGCAGAATTATGGGACGGGAGAACACTGAAGCTTTCTTT
TRBJ2-1	-	TRBV28	-	CASSFKGNEQFF	TGTGCCAGCAGTTTTAAAGGGAATGAGCAGTTCTTC
TRBJ1-2	-	TRBV20-1	-	CSASISGASNYGYTF	TGCAGTGCTAGCATTTCCGGCGCCTCTAACTATGGCTACACCTTC
TRBJ2-5	TRBD2	TRBV3-1	many	CASRQTSTRETQYF	TGTGCCAGCAGACAGACTAGCACTCGAGAGACCCAGTACTTC
TRBJ2-1	TRBD2	TRBV5-4	few	CASSFTSGTYNEQFF	TGTGCCAGCAGCTTCACTAGCGGGACCTACAATGAGCAGTTCTTC
TRBJ2-3	-	TRBV11-2	many	CASSRTLTQYF	TGTGCCAGCAGCCGGACCCTGACGCAGTATTTT
TRBJ1-1	-	TRBV28	many	CASTPGYDTEAFF	TGTGCCAGCACCCCTGGGTACGACACTGAAGCTTTCTTT
TRBJ2-1	-	TRBV5-6	many	CASSTQRRDNEQFF	TGTGCCAGCAGCACCCAGCGGCGTGACAATGAGCAGTTCTTC
TRBJ2-1	-	TRBV20-1	many	CSARGRDHYNEQFF	TGCAGTGCTAGGGGGCGGGATCACTACAATGAGCAGTTCTTC
TRBJ1-2	-	TRBV7-9	-	CASSLIRGDGGYGYTF	TGTGCCAGCAGCTTAATTCGGGGGGACGGAGGCTATGGCTACACCTTC
TRBJ2-3	-	TRBV4-1	-	CASSQETDTQYF	TGCGCCAGCAGCCAAGAAACAGATACGCAGTATTTT
TRBJ1-1	TRBD1	TRBV10-3	many	CAITTTGGTEAFF	TGTGCCATCACCACGACAGGGGGCACTGAAGCTTTCTTT
TRBJ1-2	TRBD1	TRBV7-6	many	CASSPDPTGTGYTF	TGTGCCAGCAGTCCAGACCCGACAGGGACTGGCTACACCTTC